This T cell receptor beta chain was recovered during a study of cytomegalovirus exposure and HLA in healthy donors. Broader study findings: Earlier findings revealed that most TCR beta V segments proved productive either about 90% or about 30% of the time. There were about 160 TCR beta chains listed as cytomegalovirus-associated. In a later analysis, HLA-associated TCR beta chains were more clonally expanded than equally common others.

The count of this clone is one. Its antigen is undetermined. CDR1 is SGHTA and CDR2 is FQGNSA in the germline V gene. CDR3 length: 14 amino acids. The ends lost 3 bases at V and 8 bases at J; junction bases unmatched: 4. PCR involved 60 Vbeta and 13 Jbeta primers. Data came from immunoSEQ multiplex PCR; TCRdb stores just in-frame clones and leaves some out. The data hold 120,000 to 150,000 clones, with 70% to 85% observed a single time. The chain uses TRBV7-2 and TRBJ1-3; 10 bases are a match to TRBD1. Sequenced material: PBMCs. This receptor was taken from a male donor in good health and CMV-seronegative. In nucleotides, the CDR3 is TGTGCCAGCAGCTTCCGGGACAGGGGTGACACCATATATTTT. Its translation: CASSFRDRGDTIYF.